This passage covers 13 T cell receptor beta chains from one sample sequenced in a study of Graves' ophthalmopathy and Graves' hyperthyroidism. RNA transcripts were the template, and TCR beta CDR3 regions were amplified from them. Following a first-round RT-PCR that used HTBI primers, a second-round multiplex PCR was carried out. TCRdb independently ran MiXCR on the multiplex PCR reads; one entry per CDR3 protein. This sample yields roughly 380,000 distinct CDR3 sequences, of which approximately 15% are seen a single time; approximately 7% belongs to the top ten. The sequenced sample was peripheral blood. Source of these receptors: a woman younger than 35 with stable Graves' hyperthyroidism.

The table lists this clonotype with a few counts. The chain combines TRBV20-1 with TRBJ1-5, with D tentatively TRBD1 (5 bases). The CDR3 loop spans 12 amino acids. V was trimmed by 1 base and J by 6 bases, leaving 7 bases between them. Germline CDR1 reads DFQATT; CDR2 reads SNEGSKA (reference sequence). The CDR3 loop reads CSARVGGQPQHF. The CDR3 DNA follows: TGCAGTGCTAGAGTGGGGGGTCAGCCCCAGCATTTT.

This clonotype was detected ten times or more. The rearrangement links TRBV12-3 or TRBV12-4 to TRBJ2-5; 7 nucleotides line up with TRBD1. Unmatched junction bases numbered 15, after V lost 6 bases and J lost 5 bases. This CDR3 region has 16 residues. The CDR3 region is CASRKWTGPMGETQYF. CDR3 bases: TGTGCCAGCAGAAAGTGGACAGGTCCAATGGGGGAGACCCAGTACTTC.

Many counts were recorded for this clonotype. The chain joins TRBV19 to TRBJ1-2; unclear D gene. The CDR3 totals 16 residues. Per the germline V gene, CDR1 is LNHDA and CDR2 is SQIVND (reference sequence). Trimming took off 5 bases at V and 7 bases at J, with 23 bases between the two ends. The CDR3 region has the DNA TGTGCCAGTAGTCCCCGCGGAGGGCTGACGGGTGTTGGCTACACCTTC. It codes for CASSPRGGLTGVGYTF.

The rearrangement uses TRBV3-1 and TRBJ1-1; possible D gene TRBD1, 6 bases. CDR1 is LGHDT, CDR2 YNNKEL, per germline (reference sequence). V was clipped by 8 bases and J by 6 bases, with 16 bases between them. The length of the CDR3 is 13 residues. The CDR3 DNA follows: TGTGCCAGCTGCCTCGGGGGGCAGTCTGAAGCTTTCTTT. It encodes CASCLGGQSEAFF.

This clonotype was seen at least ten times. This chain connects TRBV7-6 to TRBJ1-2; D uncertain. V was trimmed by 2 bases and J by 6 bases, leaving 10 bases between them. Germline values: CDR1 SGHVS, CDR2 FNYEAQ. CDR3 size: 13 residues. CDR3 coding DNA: TGTGCCAGCAGCTTAAGTAAAAGCCATGGCTACACCTTC. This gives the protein CASSLSKSHGYTF.

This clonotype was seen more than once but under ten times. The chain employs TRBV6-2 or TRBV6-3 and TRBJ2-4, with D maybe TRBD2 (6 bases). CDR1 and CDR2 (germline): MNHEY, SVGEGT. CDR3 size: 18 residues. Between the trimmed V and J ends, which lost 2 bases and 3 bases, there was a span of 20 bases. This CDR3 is CASSYGAELAFGKNIQYF. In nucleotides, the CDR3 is TGTGCCAGCAGTTACGGCGCGGAACTAGCTTTCGGCAAAAACATTCAGTACTTC.

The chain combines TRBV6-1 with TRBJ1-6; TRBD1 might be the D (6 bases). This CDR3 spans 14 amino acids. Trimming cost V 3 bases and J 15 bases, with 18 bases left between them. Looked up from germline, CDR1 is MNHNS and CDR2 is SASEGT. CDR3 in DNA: TGTGCCAGCAGTGAGGGGGGCCCCCGGTTAGGCCTCCACTTT. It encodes CASSEGGPRLGLHF.

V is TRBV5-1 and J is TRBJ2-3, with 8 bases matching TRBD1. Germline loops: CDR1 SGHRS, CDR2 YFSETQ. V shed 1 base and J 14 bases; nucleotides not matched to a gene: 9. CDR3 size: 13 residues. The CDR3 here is CASSLNPGQVLYF. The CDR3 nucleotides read TGCGCCAGCAGCTTGAACCCGGGACAGGTGTTGTATTTT.

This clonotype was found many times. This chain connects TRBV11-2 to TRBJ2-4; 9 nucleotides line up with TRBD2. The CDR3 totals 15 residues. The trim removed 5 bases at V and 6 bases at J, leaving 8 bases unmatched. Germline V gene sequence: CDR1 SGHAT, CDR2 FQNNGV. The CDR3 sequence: CASSPAGGNRNIQYF. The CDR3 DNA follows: TGTGCCAGCAGCCCCGCGGGAGGGAATAGAAACATTCAGTACTTC.

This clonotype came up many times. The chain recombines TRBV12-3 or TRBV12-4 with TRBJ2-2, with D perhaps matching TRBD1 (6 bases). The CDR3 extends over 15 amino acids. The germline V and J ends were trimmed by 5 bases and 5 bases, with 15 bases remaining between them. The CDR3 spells CASSDQGKSTGELFF. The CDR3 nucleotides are TGTGCCAGCAGTGACCAGGGGAAGTCAACCGGGGAGCTGTTTTTT.

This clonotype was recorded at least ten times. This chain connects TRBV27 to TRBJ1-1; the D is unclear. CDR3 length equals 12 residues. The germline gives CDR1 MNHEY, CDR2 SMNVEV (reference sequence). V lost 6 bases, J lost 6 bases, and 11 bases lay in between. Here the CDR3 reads CASRHRSSEAFF. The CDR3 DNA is TGTGCCAGCAGGCATCGATCTTCTGAAGCTTTCTTT.

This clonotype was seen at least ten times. CDR3 nucleotides: TGTGCCAGCAAGATTGGACAGACCAGCAATCAGCCCCAGCATTTT. Protein product: CASKIGQTSNQPQHF. The chain combines TRBV2 with TRBJ1-5; weak D call: TRBD1 (6 bases). The CDR3 totals 15 residues. Germline V lookup: CDR1 SNHLY, CDR2 FYNNEI. Trimming cost V 7 bases and J 1 base, with 14 bases left between them.

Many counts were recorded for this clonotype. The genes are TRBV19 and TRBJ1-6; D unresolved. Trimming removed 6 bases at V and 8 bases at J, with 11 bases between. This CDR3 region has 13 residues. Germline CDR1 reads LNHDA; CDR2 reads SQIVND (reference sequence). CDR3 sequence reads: CASRVGLDSPLHF. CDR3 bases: TGTGCCAGTAGAGTAGGACTAGATTCACCCCTCCACTTT.